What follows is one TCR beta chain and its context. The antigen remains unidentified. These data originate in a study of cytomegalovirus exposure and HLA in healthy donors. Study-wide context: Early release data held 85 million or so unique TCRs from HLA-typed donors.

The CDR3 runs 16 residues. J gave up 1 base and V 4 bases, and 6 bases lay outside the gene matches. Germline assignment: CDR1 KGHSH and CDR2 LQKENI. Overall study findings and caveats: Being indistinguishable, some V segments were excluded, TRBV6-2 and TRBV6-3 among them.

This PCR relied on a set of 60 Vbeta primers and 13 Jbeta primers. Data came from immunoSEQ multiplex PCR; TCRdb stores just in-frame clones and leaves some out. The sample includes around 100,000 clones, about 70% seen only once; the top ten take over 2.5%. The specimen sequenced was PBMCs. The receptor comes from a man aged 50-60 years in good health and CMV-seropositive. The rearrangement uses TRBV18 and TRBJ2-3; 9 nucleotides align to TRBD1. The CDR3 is CASSQADRGGTDTQYF. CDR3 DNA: TGTGCCAGCTCACAAGCGGACAGGGGTGGCACAGATACGCAGTATTTT. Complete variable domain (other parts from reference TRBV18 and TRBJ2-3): NAGVMQNPRHLVRRRGQEARLRCSPMKGHSHVYWYRQLPEEGLKFMVYLQKENIIDESGMPKERFSAEFPKEGPSILRIQQVVRGDSAAYFCASSQADRGGTDTQYFGPGTRLTVL.